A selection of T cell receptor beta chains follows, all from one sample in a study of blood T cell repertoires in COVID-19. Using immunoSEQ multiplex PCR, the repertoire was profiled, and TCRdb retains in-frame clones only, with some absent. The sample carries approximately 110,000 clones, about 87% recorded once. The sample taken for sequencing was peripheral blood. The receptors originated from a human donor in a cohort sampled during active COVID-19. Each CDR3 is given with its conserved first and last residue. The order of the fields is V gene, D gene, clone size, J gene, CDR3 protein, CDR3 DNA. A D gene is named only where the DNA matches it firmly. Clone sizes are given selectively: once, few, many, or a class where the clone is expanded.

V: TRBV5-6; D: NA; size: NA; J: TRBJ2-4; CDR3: CASSSWTGSRNIQYF; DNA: TGTGCCAGCAGCTCATGGACGGGGTCTAGAAACATTCAGTACTTC
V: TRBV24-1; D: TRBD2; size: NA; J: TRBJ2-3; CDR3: CATSETSGITDTQYF; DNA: TGTGCCACCAGTGAGACTAGCGGGATCACAGATACGCAGTATTTT
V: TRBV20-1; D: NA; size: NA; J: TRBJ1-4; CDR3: CSASEWQGAEKLFF; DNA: TGCAGTGCTAGTGAGTGGCAGGGCGCCGAGAAACTGTTTTTT
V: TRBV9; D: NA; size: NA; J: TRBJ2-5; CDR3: CASSLSNSETQYF; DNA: TGTGCCAGCAGCCTTAGTAATTCCGAGACCCAGTACTTC
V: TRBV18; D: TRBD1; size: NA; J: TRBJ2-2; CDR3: CASSPRGQGANTGELFF; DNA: TGTGCCAGCTCTCCCAGGGGGCAGGGAGCGAACACCGGGGAGCTGTTTTTT
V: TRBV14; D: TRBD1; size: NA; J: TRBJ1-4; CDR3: CASSQATGVDEKLFF; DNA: TGTGCCAGCAGCCAAGCGACAGGGGTGGATGAAAAACTGTTTTTT
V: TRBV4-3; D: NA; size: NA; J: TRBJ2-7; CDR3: CASSQLAPQGGGYEQYF; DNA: TGCGCCAGCAGCCAACTAGCGCCCCAAGGTGGGGGCTACGAGCAGTACTTC
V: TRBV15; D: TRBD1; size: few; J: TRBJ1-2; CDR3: CATSSPRTGENYGYTF; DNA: TGTGCCACCAGCAGTCCCCGGACAGGGGAAAACTATGGCTACACCTTC
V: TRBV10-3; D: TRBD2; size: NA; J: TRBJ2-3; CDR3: CAISESAGADTQYF; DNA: TGTGCCATCAGTGAGTCGGCGGGGGCAGATACGCAGTATTTT
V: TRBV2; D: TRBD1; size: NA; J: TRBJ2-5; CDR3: CASSDFVRGETQYF; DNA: TGTGCCAGCAGTGATTTCGTCAGGGGGGAGACCCAGTACTTC
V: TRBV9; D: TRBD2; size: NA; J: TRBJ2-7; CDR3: CASTPGGRAHEQYF; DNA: TGTGCCAGCACCCCCGGCGGGAGGGCCCACGAGCAGTACTTC
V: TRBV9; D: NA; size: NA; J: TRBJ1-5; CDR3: CASSFVTGLRSNQPQHF; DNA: TGTGCCAGCAGCTTCGTAACAGGGCTGAGGAGCAATCAGCCCCAGCATTTT
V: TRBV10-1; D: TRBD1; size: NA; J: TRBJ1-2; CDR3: CASRARDRALCNYGYTF; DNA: TGCGCCAGCAGGGCCCGGGACAGGGCTCTTTGTAACTATGGCTACACCTTC
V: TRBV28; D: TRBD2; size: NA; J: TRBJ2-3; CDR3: CASAGVPLDTQYF; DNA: TGTGCCAGTGCGGGAGTTCCTCTGGATACGCAGTATTTT
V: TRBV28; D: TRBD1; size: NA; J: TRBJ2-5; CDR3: CASRKGQQETQYF; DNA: TGTGCCAGCAGGAAGGGACAGCAAGAGACCCAGTACTTC
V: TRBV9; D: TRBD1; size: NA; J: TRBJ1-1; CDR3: CASSVGQGAHTEAFF; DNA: TGTGCCAGCAGCGTCGGACAGGGGGCTCACACTGAAGCTTTCTTT
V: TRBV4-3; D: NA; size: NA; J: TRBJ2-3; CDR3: CASSRVLGGDTQYF; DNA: TGCGCCAGCAGCCGGGTGCTCGGGGGAGATACGCAGTATTTT
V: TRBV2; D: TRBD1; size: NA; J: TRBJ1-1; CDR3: CASSVNRGSEAFF; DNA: TGTGCCAGCAGTGTTAACAGGGGCTCTGAAGCTTTCTTT
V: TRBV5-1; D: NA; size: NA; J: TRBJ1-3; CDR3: CASLGGGRNTIYF; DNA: TGCGCCAGCCTGGGCGGGGGGCGGAACACCATATATTTT
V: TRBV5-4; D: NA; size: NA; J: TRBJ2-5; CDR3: CASSPRFVRETQYF; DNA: TGTGCCAGCAGCCCCCGTTTCGTGAGAGAGACCCAGTACTTC
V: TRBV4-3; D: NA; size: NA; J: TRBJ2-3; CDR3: CASSQARRPDTQYF; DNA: TGCGCCAGCAGCCAAGCTCGGAGACCAGATACGCAGTATTTT
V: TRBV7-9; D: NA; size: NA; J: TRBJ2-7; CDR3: CASSLVSGAYEQYF; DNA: TGTGCCAGCAGCTTAGTTAGCGGAGCCTACGAGCAGTACTTC
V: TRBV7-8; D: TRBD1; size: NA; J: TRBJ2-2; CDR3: CASSLALESGTGEGTGELFF; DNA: TGTGCCAGCAGCTTAGCCCTGGAGTCCGGGACAGGGGAGGGCACCGGGGAGCTGTTTTTT
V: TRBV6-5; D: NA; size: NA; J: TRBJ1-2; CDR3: CASSGRAQIGYTF; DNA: TGTGCCAGCAGCGGCAGGGCCCAGATCGGCTACACCTTC
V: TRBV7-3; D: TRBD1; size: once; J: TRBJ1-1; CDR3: CASSAQGSADTEAFF; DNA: TGTGCCAGCAGCGCACAGGGGTCGGCGGACACTGAAGCTTTCTTT
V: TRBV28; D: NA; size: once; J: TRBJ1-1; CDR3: CASSPRVSGTEAFF; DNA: TGTGCCAGCAGTCCCAGGGTTTCTGGCACTGAAGCTTTCTTT
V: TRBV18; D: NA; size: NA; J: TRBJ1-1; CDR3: CASSLRTATNTEAFF; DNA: TGTGCCAGCTCACTACGGACAGCTACGAACACTGAAGCTTTCTTT
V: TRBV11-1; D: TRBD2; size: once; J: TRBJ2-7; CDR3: CASSVLAGGWYEQYF; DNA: TGTGCCAGCAGCGTCCTCGCGGGAGGGTGGTACGAGCAGTACTTC
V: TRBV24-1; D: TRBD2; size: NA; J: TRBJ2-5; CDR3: CATSDMTSGEETQYF; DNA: TGTGCCACCAGTGATATGACTAGCGGAGAAGAGACCCAGTACTTC
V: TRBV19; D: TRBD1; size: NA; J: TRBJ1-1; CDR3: CASRGTGAHTEAFF; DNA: TGTGCCAGTAGGGGGACAGGGGCCCACACTGAAGCTTTCTTT
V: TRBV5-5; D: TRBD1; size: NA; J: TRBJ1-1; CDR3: CASSANRQGNTEAFF; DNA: TGTGCCAGCAGCGCTAACCGACAGGGGAACACTGAAGCTTTCTTT
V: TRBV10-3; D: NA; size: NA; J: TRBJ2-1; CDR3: CATTNLGREQFF; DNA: TGTGCCACCACCAACCTAGGTCGTGAGCAGTTCTTC
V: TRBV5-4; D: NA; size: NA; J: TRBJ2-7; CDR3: CASSARQSYEQYF; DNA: TGTGCCAGCAGCGCGCGACAGTCCTACGAGCAGTACTTC
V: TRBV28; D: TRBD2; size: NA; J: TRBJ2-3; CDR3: CASSFIERGSNQYF; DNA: TGTGCCAGCAGTTTTATCGAGCGCGGGAGTAACCAGTATTTT
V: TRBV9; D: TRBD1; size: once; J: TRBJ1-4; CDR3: CASSVGTQGDEKLFF; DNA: TGTGCCAGCAGCGTAGGAACCCAGGGGGATGAAAAACTGTTTTTT